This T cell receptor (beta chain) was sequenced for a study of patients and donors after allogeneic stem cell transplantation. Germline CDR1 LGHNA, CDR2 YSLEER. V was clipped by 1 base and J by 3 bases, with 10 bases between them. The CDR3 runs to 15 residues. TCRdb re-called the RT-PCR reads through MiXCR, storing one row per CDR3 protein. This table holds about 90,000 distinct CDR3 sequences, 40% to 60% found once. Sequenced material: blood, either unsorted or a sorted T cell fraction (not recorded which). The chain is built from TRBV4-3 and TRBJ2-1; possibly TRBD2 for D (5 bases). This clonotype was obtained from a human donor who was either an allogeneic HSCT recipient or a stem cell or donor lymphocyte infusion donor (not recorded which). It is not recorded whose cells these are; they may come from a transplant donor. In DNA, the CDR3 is TGCGCCAGCAGCCAAGCTATCGGACTCTACAATGAGCAGTTCTTC. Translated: CASSQAIGLYNEQFF.